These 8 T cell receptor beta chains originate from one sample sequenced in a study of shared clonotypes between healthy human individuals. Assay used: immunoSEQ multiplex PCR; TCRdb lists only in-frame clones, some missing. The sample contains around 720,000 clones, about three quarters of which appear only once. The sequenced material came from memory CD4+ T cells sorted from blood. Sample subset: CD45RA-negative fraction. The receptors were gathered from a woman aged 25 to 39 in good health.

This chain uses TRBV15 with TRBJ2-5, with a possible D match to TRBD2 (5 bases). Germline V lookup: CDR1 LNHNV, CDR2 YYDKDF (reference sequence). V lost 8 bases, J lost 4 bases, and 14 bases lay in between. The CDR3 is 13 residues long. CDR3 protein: CATAGNGGETQYF. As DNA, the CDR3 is TGTGCCACCGCCGGGAACGGCGGAGAGACCCAGTACTTC.

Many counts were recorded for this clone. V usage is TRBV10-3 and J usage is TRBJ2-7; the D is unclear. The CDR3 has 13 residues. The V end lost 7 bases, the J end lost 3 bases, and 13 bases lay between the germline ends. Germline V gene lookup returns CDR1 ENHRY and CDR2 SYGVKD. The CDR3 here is CAIKVGLNYEQYF. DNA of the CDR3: TGTGCCATCAAGGTCGGCTTAAACTACGAGCAGTACTTC.

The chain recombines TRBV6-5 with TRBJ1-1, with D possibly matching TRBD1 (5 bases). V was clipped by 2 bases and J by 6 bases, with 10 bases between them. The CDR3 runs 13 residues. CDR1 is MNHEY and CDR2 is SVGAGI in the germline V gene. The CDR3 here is CASSYPGWSEAFF. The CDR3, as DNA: TGTGCCAGCAGTTACCCAGGGTGGTCTGAAGCTTTCTTT.

The CDR3 sequence is CASSKGGINQPQHF. CDR3 nucleotide sequence: TGTGCCAGCAGCAAAGGGGGCATAAATCAGCCCCAGCATTTT. J is TRBJ1-5 and V is TRBV27; 7 bases align to TRBD1. The CDR3 is 14 amino acids. Germline CDR1 MNHEY, CDR2 SMNVEV (reference sequence). Trimming at V came to 6 bases and at J to 4 bases, leaving 6 bases not matched to a gene.

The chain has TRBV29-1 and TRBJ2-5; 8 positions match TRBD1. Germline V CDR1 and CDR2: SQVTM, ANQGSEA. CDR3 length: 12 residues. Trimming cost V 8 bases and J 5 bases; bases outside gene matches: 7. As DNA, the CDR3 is TGCAGCATTACAGGGGGAAGGGAGACCCAGTACTTC. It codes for CSITGGRETQYF.

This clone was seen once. The chain's CDR3 is CASSLGRSALGETQYF. In nucleotides, the CDR3 is TGTGCCAGCAGTTTGGGGAGGTCAGCCCTCGGGGAGACCCAGTACTTC. V is TRBV27 and J is TRBJ2-5; perhaps TRBD2 as D (6 bases). The V and J ends lost 3 bases and 5 bases respectively, with 19 bases between them. The CDR3 loop spans 16 amino acids. Germline V gene lookup returns CDR1 MNHEY and CDR2 SMNVEV (reference sequence).

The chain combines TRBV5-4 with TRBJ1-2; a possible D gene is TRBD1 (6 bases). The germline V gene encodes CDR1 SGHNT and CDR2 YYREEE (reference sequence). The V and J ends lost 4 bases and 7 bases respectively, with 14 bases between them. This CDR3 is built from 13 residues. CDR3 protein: CASSHRDRGGYTF. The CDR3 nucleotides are TGTGCCAGCAGCCACAGGGACCGCGGTGGCTACACCTTC. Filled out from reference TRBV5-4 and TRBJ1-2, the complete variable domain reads ETGVTQSPTHLIKTRGQQVTLRCSSQSGHNTVSWYQQALGQGPQFIFQYYREEENGRGNFPPRFSGLQFPNYSSELNVNALELDDSALYLCASSHRDRGGYTFGSGTRLTVV.

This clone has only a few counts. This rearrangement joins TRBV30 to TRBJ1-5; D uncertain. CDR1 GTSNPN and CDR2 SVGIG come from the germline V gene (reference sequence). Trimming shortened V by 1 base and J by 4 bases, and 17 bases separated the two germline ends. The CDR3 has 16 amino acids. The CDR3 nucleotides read TGTGCCTGGAGTGCACCCAGGATACAGTCTAATCAGCCCCAGCATTTT. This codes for CAWSAPRIQSNQPQHF.